This TCR beta chain emerged from a study of shared clonotypes between healthy human individuals (dated by TCRdb to 2018 to 2021). For the wider study: The cohort included a few men and two women between 18 and 49 years of age. Different laboratories and diverse techniques were used to prepare libraries and sequence TCR repertoires, to increase sequencing depth and limit assay-specific biases. Per donor, three plates each were used for CD4 naive and CD4 memory, two for CD8 naive, and one for CD8 memory. Blood TCR repertoires of about 5 healthy adults were deeply sequenced to estimate repertoire size and the extent of clonotype sharing between individuals. Each donor's leukapheresis produced roughly between roughly 0.85 and 10 billion PBMCs. The full study reports these points: Sharing across four donors was observed for about 5% of naive CD4, 3% to 4% of naive CD8, over 2% of memory CD4, and roughly 0.4% of memory CD8 clonotypes. Rarefaction of sorted-subset datasets indicated incomplete sequencing despite the large sequencing depth. Pairwise subsampling indicated that sequencing depth was expected to affect the degree of clonotype sharing among donors. Estimated clonotype richness was generally larger for naive than for memory subsets. Compared with non-shared clonotypes, the clonotypes found in all four sorted-subset donors had higher generation probabilities. Because the study included a small number of donors, the genetic and exposure-history diversity represented was limited. Sampling was limited to blood, and TCR repertoires in tissue likely differ from TCR repertoires in blood.

Using the deep immunoSEQ assay, TCR CDR3 regions were amplified from genomic DNA by multiplex PCR. Genomic DNA extracted from each cell subset was distributed evenly over all wells of several immunoSEQ 96-well plates, and each plate served as one replicate. Each replicate PCR for sorted subsets received approximately 220 ng genomic DNA, equal to about 30,000 T cell genomes. Purified libraries were quantified with a Qubit 3.0 fluorometer, sized on a Bioanalyzer 2100, and re-quantified with the KAPA Library Quantification kit. Each immunoSEQ 96-well plate was sequenced on its own single-read 150-cycle Illumina NextSeq 550 flow cell. The authors' pipeline ran thus. Because only junctional sequences without quality scores were contained in the immunoSEQ output, filtering matching that applied to full-length reads could not be performed. To assign V/J genes and CDR3, sequences were annotated against IMGT germline references using PyIR, a Python wrapper for IgBLAST v1.9. Reads were filtered out if the reads had weak V/J assignments (E-value above 1e-6), no CDR3, stop codons, out-of-frame junctions, or ambiguous translated residues. A V3J clonotype was defined by an identical inferred V gene, J gene, and CDR3 amino acid sequence. The percentage overlap between two repertoires was calculated by dividing the number of shared unique clonotypes by the size of the smaller repertoire. RTK rarefaction, the Chao1 estimator, and Recon v2.1 estimates of unobserved clonotypes were used to assess repertoire richness. Generation probabilities for all TCRbeta clonotypes obtained by the gDNA method from a handful of donors were computed using OLGA. Not all clones reach the TCRdb copy of this immuneACCESS table, which keeps in-frame sequences only. Checked studies attribute under half of the gap to unresolved V genes and leave the rest unexplained. The V and J calls and clone size come from that table; D and trimming were worked out from the DNA. The sample table shows around 640,000 clones, and roughly 96% are seen once. About 0.12% of the sample is held by the ten biggest clonotypes.

From the cysteine through the phenylalanine, the CDR3 covers 13 amino acids. Only the CDR3 region is kept as DNA, spanning 39 bases read in frame from base 1. The germline V gene (reference sequence) specifies LNHDA as CDR1 and SQIVND as CDR2. Germline trimming: 5 bases from V, 2 bases from J; junction bases outside gene matches: 3. To note about this clone: Its antigen remains undetermined. It has no much larger one-base neighbor in the sample; base qualities were not kept.

CD8 naive samples were obtained by positive selection for CCR7 among CD45RO-negative cells, yielding a CD45RA+CCR7+ population from which TemRA cells were excluded. The donors were healthy, HIV-negative adults with no recently reported acute infections or vaccinations. All donors were Caucasian adults living in Nashville, Tennessee, USA. After blood collection by leukapheresis, PBMCs were isolated using Ficoll-Histopaque density gradient centrifugation and then cryopreserved in the vapor phase of liquid nitrogen. Analytical flow cytometry was used to check the purity and quantity of each magnetically sorted T cell population. Genomic DNA was isolated from each sorted fraction and quantified by UV absorbance on a Nanodrop 2000c.

The sequenced sample was naive CD8+ T cells sorted from blood. According to the study, the label for this sample's cell subset or site signals: CD45RA+CCR7+. In this chain, TRBV19 is recombined with TRBJ2-7, with 7 bases matching TRBD1. The sequence derives from a woman aged 30 to 39 in good health. In nucleotide form, the sequence is TGTGCCAGTAGTTCGACAGGGACCTACGAGCAGTACTTC. It is translated as CASSSTGTYEQYF.